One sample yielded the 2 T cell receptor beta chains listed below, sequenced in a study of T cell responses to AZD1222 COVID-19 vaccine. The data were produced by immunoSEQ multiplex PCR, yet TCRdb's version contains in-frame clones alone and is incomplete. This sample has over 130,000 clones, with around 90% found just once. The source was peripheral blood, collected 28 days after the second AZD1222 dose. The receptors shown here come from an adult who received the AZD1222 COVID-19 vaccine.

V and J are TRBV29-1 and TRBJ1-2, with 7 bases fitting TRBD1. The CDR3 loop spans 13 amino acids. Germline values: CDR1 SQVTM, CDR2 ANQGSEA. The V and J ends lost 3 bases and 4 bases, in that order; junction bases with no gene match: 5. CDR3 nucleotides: TGCAGCGTTGATCCGGGACAGCTCTATGGCTACACCTTC. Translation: CSVDPGQLYGYTF.

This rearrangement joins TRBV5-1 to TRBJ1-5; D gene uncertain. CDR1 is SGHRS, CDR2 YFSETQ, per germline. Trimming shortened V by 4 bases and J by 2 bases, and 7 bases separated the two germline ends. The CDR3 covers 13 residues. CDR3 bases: TGCGCCAGCAGCAGGGAGGGCAATCAGCCCCAGCATTTT. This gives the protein CASSREGNQPQHF. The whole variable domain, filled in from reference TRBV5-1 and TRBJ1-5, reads KAGVTQTPRYLIKTRGQQVTLSCSPISGHRSVSWYQQTPGQGLQFLFEYFSETQRNKGNFPGRFSGRQFSNSRSEMNVSTLELGDSALYLCASSREGNQPQHFGDGTRLSIL.